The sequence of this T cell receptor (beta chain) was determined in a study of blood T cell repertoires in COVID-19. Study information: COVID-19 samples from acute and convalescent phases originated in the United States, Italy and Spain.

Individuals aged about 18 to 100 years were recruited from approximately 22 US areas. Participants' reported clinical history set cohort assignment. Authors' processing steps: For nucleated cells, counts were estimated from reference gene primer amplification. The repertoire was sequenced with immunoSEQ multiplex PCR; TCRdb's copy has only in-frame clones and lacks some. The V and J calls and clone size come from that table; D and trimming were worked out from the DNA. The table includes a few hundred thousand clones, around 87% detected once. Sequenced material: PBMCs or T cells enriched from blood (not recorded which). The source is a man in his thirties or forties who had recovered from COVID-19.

CDR3 protein: CASSLVSGGAYEQYF. The CDR3 DNA reads TGTGCCAGCAGCTTAGTTAGCGGGGGAGCCTACGAGCAGTACTTC. The gene calls are TRBV7-2 and TRBJ2-7, with TRBD2 matching over 9 bases. The CDR3 is 15 amino acids. Germline assignment: CDR1 SGHTA and CDR2 FQGNSA. After removal of 1 base from V and 2 bases from J, the junction contained 3 bases not matched to a gene.